In its sample, the clone carrying this TCR beta chain was seen many times. Its antigen is still unknown. This record belongs to a study of T cells in Graves' hyperthyroidism and ophthalmopathy. Overall study: The authors collected peripheral blood at initial diagnosis, before any treatment.

The germline V and J ends were trimmed by 5 bases and 7 bases, with 20 bases remaining between them. The CDR3 is made up of 15 amino acids. Germline V gives CDR1 MNHNS, CDR2 SASEGT. General study findings and limits: The authors' 13 V-J model separated ophthalmopathy from stable hyperthyroidism.

The TCR beta CDR3 regions underwent amplification using RNA transcripts as the source. Researchers ran a first-round RT-PCR on the TCR CDR3 using the HTBI primer set. TCRdb reanalysed the multiplex PCR reads using MiXCR and keeps one entry per CDR3 protein. The table shows roughly 640,000 distinct CDR3 sequences, with more than 15% occurring only once. The source material was blood. This clonotype was obtained from a woman aged 40 to 50 with Graves' ophthalmopathy. V and J are TRBV6-1 and TRBJ1-2; D gene unclear. The CDR3 DNA reads as TGTGCCAGCAGTTCCGTTGGCCCTGAAAGTTCTGGCTACACCTTC. This translates into CASSSVGPESSGYTF.